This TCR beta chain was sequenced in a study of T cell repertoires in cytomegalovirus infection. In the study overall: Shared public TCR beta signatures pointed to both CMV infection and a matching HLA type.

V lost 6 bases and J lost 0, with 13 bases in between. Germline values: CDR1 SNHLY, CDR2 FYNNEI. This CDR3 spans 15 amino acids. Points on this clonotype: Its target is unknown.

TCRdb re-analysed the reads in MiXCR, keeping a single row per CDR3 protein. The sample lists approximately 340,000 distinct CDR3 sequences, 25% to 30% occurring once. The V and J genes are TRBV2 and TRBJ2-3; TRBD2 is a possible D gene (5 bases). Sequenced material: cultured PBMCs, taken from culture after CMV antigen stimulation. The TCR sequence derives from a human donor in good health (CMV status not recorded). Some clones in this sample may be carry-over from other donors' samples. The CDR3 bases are TGTGCCAGCAGCGGCTCTAGCACTAGCACAGATACGCAGTATTTT. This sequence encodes CASSGSSTSTDTQYF.